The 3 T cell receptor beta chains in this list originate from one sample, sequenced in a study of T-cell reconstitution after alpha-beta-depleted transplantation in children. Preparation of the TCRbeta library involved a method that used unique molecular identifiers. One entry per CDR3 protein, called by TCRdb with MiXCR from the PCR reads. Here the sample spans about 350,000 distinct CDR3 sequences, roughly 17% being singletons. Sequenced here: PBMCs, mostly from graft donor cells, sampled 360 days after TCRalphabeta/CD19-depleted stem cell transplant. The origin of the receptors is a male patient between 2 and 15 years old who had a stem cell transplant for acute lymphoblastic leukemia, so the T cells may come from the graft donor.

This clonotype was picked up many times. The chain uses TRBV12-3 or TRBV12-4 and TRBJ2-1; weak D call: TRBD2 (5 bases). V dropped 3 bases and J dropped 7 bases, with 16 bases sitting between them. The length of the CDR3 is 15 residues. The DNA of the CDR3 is TGTGCCAGCAGTTTCCCGAGGCTAGCCGTGAATGAGCAGTTCTTC. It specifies CASSFPRLAVNEQFF.

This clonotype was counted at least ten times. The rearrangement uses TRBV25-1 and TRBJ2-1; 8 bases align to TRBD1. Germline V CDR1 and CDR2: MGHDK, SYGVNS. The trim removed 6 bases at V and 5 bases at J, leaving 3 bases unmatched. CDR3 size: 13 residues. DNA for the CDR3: TGTGCCAGCAGCCAGACAGGGGACAATGAGCAGTTCTTC. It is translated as CASSQTGDNEQFF. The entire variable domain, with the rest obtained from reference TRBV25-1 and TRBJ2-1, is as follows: EADIYQTPRYLVIGTGKKITLECSQTMGHDKMYWYQQDPGMELHLIHYSYGVNSTEKGDLSSESTVSRIRTEHFPLTLESARPSHTSQYLCASSQTGDNEQFFGPGTRLTVL.

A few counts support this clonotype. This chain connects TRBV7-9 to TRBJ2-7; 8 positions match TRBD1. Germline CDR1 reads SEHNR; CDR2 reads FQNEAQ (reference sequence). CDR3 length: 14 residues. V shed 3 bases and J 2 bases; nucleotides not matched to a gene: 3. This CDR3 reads CASSFAQGAYEQYF. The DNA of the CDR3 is TGTGCCAGCAGCTTTGCACAGGGGGCCTACGAGCAGTACTTC.